This record looks at one T cell receptor beta chain sequence and its context. This CDR3 spans 17 amino acids. With 2 bases removed from V and 1 base from J, the gap between germline ends came to 15 bases. Germline loops: CDR1 LGHDT, CDR2 YNNKEL (reference sequence). This entry belongs to a study of blood T cell repertoires in COVID-19. Across the study: PBMCs, B-cell-depleted T cells, or T cells provided the cDNA or gDNA that made up the material.

Under the authors' procedure: Amplification from reference gene primers served as the basis for estimated nucleated cell counts. Method: immunoSEQ multiplex PCR; TCRdb's copy keeps in-frame clones and lacks some. V and J calls and clone size are as listed in that table; D and trimming were resolved from the DNA. The sample lists under 200,000 clones; 80% to 90% were seen once. The sequencing input was peripheral blood. This chain joins TRBV3-1 (or the pseudogene TRBV3-2) and TRBJ1-5, with a weak D call TRBD1 (5 bases). This TCR derives from a man aged 25 to 40 with active or convalescent COVID-19. The CDR3 spells CASSQTLQGKSNQPQHF. In DNA form, the CDR3 reads TGTGCCAGCAGCCAAACGCTCCAGGGAAAAAGCAATCAGCCCCAGCATTTT.